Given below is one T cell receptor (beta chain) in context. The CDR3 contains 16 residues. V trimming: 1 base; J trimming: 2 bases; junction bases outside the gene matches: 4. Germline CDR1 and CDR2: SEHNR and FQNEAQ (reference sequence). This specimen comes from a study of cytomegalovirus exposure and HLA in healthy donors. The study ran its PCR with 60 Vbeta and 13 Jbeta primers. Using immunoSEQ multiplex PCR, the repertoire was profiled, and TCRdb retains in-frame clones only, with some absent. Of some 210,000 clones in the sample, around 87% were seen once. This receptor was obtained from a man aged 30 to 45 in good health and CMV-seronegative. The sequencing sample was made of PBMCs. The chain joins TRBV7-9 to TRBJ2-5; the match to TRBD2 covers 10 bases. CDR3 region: CASSLVLAGEQETQYF. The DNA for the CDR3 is TGTGCCAGCAGCTTAGTCCTAGCGGGAGAGCAAGAGACCCAGTACTTC.